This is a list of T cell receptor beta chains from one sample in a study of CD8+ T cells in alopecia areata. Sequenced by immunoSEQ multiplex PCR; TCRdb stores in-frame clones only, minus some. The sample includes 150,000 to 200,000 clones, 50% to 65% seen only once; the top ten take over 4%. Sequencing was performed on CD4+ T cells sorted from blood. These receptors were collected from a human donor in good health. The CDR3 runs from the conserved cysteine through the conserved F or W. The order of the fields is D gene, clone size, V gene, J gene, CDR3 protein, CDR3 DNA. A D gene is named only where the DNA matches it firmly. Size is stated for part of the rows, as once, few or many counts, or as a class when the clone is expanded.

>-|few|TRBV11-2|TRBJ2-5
CASSRTGLETQYF
TGTGCCAGCAGTCGTACAGGGTTGGAGACCCAGTACTTC
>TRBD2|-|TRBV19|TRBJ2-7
CASSIQAGGRHEQYF
TGTGCCAGTAGTATCCAAGCGGGAGGGCGTCACGAGCAGTACTTC
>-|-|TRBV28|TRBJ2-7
CASSLRPNGRGEQYF
TGTGCCAGCAGTTTACGTCCTAACGGGAGAGGGGAGCAGTACTTC
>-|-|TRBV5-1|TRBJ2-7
CASSWDGYEQYF
TGCGCCAGCAGCTGGGACGGCTACGAGCAGTACTTC
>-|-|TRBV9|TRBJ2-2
CASSVGQGITGELFF
TGTGCCAGCAGCGTAGGGCAGGGGATCACCGGGGAGCTGTTTTTT
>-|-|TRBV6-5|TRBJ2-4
CASSYSSNAKNIQYF
TGTGCCAGCAGTTACTCTAGTAACGCCAAAAACATTCAGTACTTC
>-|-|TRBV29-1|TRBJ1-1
CSVDTGGTEAFF
TGCAGCGTTGACACGGGAGGCACTGAAGCTTTCTTT
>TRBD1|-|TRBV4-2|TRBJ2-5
CASSQDPGTGGEETQYF
TGTGCCAGCAGCCAAGATCCCGGGACAGGGGGCGAAGAGACCCAGTACTTC
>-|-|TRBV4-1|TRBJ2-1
CASSQFFNEQFF
TGCGCCAGCAGCCAATTTTTCAATGAGCAGTTCTTC
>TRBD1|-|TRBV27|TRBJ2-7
CASSLSRGYEQYF
TGTGCCAGCAGTTTATCCAGGGGGTACGAGCAGTACTTC
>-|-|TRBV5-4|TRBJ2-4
CAAKPYGKNIQYF
TGTGCCGCCAAGCCCTACGGCAAAAACATTCAGTACTTC
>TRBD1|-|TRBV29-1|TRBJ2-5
CSVRQGAAETQYF
TGCAGCGTTCGACAGGGGGCCGCCGAGACCCAGTACTTC
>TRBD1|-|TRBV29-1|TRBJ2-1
CSALNRGSYNEQFF
TGCAGCGCCCTTAACAGGGGCTCCTACAATGAGCAGTTCTTC
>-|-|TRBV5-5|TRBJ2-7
CASSLVIAYEQYF
TGTGCCAGCAGCTTGGTAATAGCATACGAGCAGTACTTC
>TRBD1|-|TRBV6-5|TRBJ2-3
CASSQTGGTDTQYF
TGTGCCAGCAGCCAGACAGGGGGCACAGATACGCAGTATTTT
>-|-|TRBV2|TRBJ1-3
CASKSEVAAGNTIYF
TGTGCCAGCAAGTCTGAGGTGGCTGCTGGAAACACCATATATTTT